Following are 30 T cell receptor beta chains from one sample sequenced in a study of blood T cell repertoires in COVID-19 (dated by TCRdb to between 2020 and 2021). Receptor libraries were prepared by the immunoSEQ multiplex PCR assay. In TCRdb, the immuneACCESS table is reduced to in-frame sequences with V and J assigned. These tables do not hold every clone; where another copy was compared, an unresolved V gene accounts for under half, and the others remain unexplained. Within this sample are about 15,000 clones, with roughly three quarters of them counted one time only. The ten largest clones represent 25% to 35% of the sample. Sequencing was done on a sample of peripheral blood. The receptors were gathered from a man aged 65 to 85 with active or convalescent COVID-19.

The chain links TRBV11-2 to TRBJ2-5; D is unresolved. The germline V and J ends were trimmed by 5 bases and 2 bases, with 12 bases remaining between them. This CDR3 has 14 amino acids. From germline, CDR1 is SGHAT and CDR2 FQNNGV. CDR3 loop: CASSQFTSQETQYF. The DNA for the CDR3 is TGTGCCAGCAGCCAGTTCACAAGTCAAGAGACCCAGTACTTC.

The V call is TRBV6-2 or TRBV6-3, the J call TRBJ1-1; a possible D gene is TRBD1 (6 bases). This CDR3 has 14 amino acids. Germline V gives CDR1 MNHEY, CDR2 SVGEGT. V lost 6 bases to trimming and J lost 2 bases, with 13 bases between them. The CDR3 sequence: CASSSTGINTEAFF. The CDR3 bases are TGTGCCAGCAGCTCTACAGGGATAAACACTGAAGCTTTCTTT.

V gene TRBV6-4 combines with J gene TRBJ2-5; possible D gene TRBD2, 5 bases. V was trimmed by 7 bases and J by 2 bases, leaving 17 bases between them. Germline lookup yields CDR1 MRHNA and CDR2 SNTAGT. The CDR3 contains 15 residues. For the CDR3, the DNA is TGTGCCAGCACCTGGGGAGAGTTTTCTCAAGAGACCCAGTACTTC. Its protein product is CASTWGEFSQETQYF.

The rearrangement uses TRBV7-2 and TRBJ2-3; 8 bases map to TRBD2. V trimming: 5 bases; J trimming: 2 bases; junction bases outside the gene matches: 12. Germline assignment: CDR1 SGHTA and CDR2 FQGNSA. The CDR3 runs to 17 residues. In DNA, the CDR3 is TGTGCCAGCAGCAAGTGGACTAGCCTTAGCTACACAGATACGCAGTATTTT. The encoded protein is CASSKWTSLSYTDTQYF.

The chain carries TRBV7-8 and TRBJ2-5; TRBD1 matches at 9 bases. V was pared by 2 bases and J by 2 bases, with 6 bases of the junction left unmatched. Per the germline V gene, CDR1 is SGHVS and CDR2 is FQNEAQ. The CDR3 is 16 amino acids. The CDR3 protein is CASSLRGTGRQETQYF. The DNA for the CDR3 is TGTGCCAGCAGCTTACGCGGGACAGGGAGGCAAGAGACCCAGTACTTC. Using reference TRBV7-8 and TRBJ2-5 for the parts outside the CDR3, the full variable domain is GAGVSQSPRYKVAKRGQDVALRCDPISGHVSLFWYQQALGQGPEFLTYFQNEAQLDKSGLPSDRFFAERPEGSVSTLKIQRTQQEDSAVYLCASSLRGTGRQETQYFGPGTRLLVL.

V is TRBV21-1 and J is TRBJ1-3. TRBV21-1 is assigned pseudogene status. The CDR3 length is 16 residues. The CDR3 bases are TGTGCCAGCAGCAAAAGGTCGGGGTCTGGAGGAAACACCATATATTTT. Protein sequence: CASSKRSGSGGNTIYF.

The chain employs TRBV7-9 and TRBJ2-5; 11 positions match TRBD2. The J segment lost 5 bases and the V segment lost 5 bases, leaving 13 bases of the junction unmatched. The CDR3 sequence is 17 residues long. Germline CDR1 reads SEHNR; CDR2 reads FQNEAQ (reference sequence). This chain's CDR3 is CASSEASGRPRGETQYF. CDR3 nucleotide sequence: TGTGCCAGCAGCGAGGCTAGCGGGAGGCCCAGGGGTGAGACCCAGTACTTC. The full variable domain, rest sourced from reference TRBV7-9 and TRBJ2-5, is DTGVSQNPRHKITKRGQNVTFRCDPISEHNRLYWYRQTLGQGPEFLTYFQNEAQLEKSRLLSDRFSAERPKGSFSTLEIQRTEQGDSAMYLCASSEASGRPRGETQYFGPGTRLLVL.

This chain connects TRBV18 to TRBJ2-3; TRBD1 aligns across 11 bases. Germline loops: CDR1 KGHSH, CDR2 LQKENI. The CDR3 loop spans 17 amino acids. Trimming took 1 base from V and 2 from J; bases not matched to a gene: 5. DNA of the CDR3: TGTGCCAGCTCACCACGAGGACAGGGGGCCCTCACAGATACGCAGTATTTT. Protein sequence: CASSPRGQGALTDTQYF.

This chain connects TRBV13 to TRBJ2-3; 14 bases align to TRBD2. V was pared by 5 bases and J by 0 bases, with 13 bases of the junction left unmatched. This CDR3 spans 20 amino acids. Germline CDR1 and CDR2: PRHDT and FYEKMQ (reference sequence). CDR3 region: CASSPTLETSGGASTDTQYF. In DNA form, the CDR3 reads TGTGCCAGCAGCCCTACACTCGAGACTAGCGGGGGGGCGAGCACAGATACGCAGTATTTT.

The chain has TRBV7-9 and TRBJ2-1; TRBD1 agrees at 8 bases. The CDR3 runs to 14 residues. Per germline, CDR1 SEHNR and CDR2 FQNEAQ (reference sequence). V trimming: 3 bases; J trimming: 10 bases; junction bases outside the gene matches: 8. CDR3 nucleotides: TGTGCCAGCAGCTTCGGACAGGGAATGGGCGAGCAGTTCTTC. Protein: CASSFGQGMGEQFF.

This chain joins TRBV20-1 and TRBJ2-5, with a possible D match to TRBD2 (5 bases). Looked up from germline, CDR1 is DFQATT and CDR2 is SNEGSKA (reference sequence). CDR3 length equals 11 residues. Trimming pared 3 bases from V and 5 bases from J, leaving 7 bases between. The CDR3 DNA reads TGCAGTGCTAGGGACTCGGAGACCCAGTACTTC. It yields the protein CSARDSETQYF.

The chain is built from TRBV13 and TRBJ2-3; 10 bases map to TRBD1. V gave up 2 bases and J gave up 4 bases; unmatched junction bases: 3. The CDR3 covers 15 residues. Germline V gives CDR1 PRHDT, CDR2 FYEKMQ (reference sequence). CDR3 region: CASSLRTGGADTQYF. The DNA of the CDR3 is TGTGCCAGCAGCTTACGGACAGGGGGGGCAGATACGCAGTATTTT.

This chain joins TRBV25-1 and TRBJ1-3; 7 bases are shared with TRBD1. Losses at the gene ends were 8 bases for V and 0 bases for J; bases not matched to a gene: 7. This CDR3 has 15 amino acids. Germline values: CDR1 MGHDK, CDR2 SYGVNS. The CDR3, as DNA: TGTGCCAGCCGCCTCCGGGACAGCTCTGGAAACACCATATATTTT. Protein sequence: CASRLRDSSGNTIYF.

V is TRBV18 and J is TRBJ2-7; 7 bases line up with TRBD2. The CDR3 is 14 amino acids. V trimming: 1 base; J trimming: 5 bases; junction bases outside the gene matches: 5. Per the germline V gene, CDR1 is KGHSH and CDR2 is LQKENI. Written as DNA, the CDR3 is TGTGCCAGCTCACCACGACAAACTAGCGACGAGCAGTACTTC. Protein product: CASSPRQTSDEQYF.

The table lists this clone with a count of one. The V gene is TRBV5-6, the J gene TRBJ2-1; maybe TRBD2 (6 bases). CDR3 length: 16 amino acids. CDR1 and CDR2 from the germline V gene are SGHDT and YYEEEE. V was shortened by 4 bases and J by 0 bases, with 14 bases between the two germline ends. Written as DNA, the CDR3 is TGTGCCAGCAGCCCCTTCGGAGGGAGCTCCTACAATGAGCAGTTCTTC. The encoded protein is CASSPFGGSSYNEQFF. The whole variable domain, remainder taken from reference TRBV5-6 and TRBJ2-1, is DAGVTQSPTHLIKTRGQQVTLRCSPKSGHDTVSWYQQALGQGPQFIFQYYEEEERQRGNFPDRFSGHQFPNYSSELNVNALLLGDSALYLCASSPFGGSSYNEQFFGPGTRLTVL.

This clone was observed a few times. This chain links TRBV5-1 with TRBJ1-2; D gene ambiguous. V shed 0 bases and J shed 5 bases, with 11 bases lying between them. The CDR3 totals 14 residues. Germline lookup yields CDR1 SGHRS and CDR2 YFSETQ. This CDR3 is CASSLADTAYGYTF. As DNA, the CDR3 is TGCGCCAGCAGCTTGGCCGATACAGCTTATGGCTACACCTTC.

J is TRBJ1-2 and V is TRBV27; a possible D gene is TRBD1 (6 bases). Germline CDR1 MNHEY, CDR2 SMNVEV (reference sequence). Trimming removed 3 bases from V and 1 base from J, with 12 bases in between. The CDR3 is 15 residues long. CDR3 DNA: TGTGCCAGCAGTTTCGCGGGGGCCAATAACTATGGCTACACCTTC. This translates into CASSFAGANNYGYTF.

The gene calls are TRBV10-1 and TRBJ2-3; 8 bases align to TRBD2. Trimming cost V 3 bases and J 4 bases; bases outside gene matches: 3. Germline CDR1 and CDR2: WNHNN and SYGVQD (reference sequence). CDR3 length: 14 amino acids. The CDR3 here is CASSESGSADTQYF. The CDR3 region has the DNA TGCGCCAGCAGTGAAAGCGGGAGCGCAGATACGCAGTATTTT.

This clone was observed a single time. The rearrangement links TRBV7-3 to TRBJ2-3, with D unresolved. The CDR3 contains 15 residues. The V and J ends lost 4 bases and 1 base respectively, with 12 bases between them. Germline loops: CDR1 SGHTA, CDR2 FQGTGA. CDR3 residues: CASSWSSGGTDTQYF. The CDR3 DNA sequence: TGTGCCAGCAGCTGGAGTTCCGGCGGCACAGATACGCAGTATTTT.

This rearrangement joins TRBV30 to TRBJ1-6; 7 bases align to TRBD1. The ends lost 5 bases at V and 7 bases at J; junction bases unmatched: 5. CDR1 GTSNPN and CDR2 SVGIG come from the germline V gene (reference sequence). The CDR3 is 13 residues long. The CDR3 here is CAWVDRANSPLHF. The CDR3, as DNA: TGTGCCTGGGTTGACAGGGCAAATTCACCCCTCCACTTT.

The chain links TRBV7-2 to TRBJ2-1, with 8 nucleotides matching TRBD2. The length of the CDR3 is 18 residues. Germline V CDR1 and CDR2: SGHTA, FQGNSA. The V gene end was trimmed by 1 base and the J gene end by 1 base; junction bases not matched to a gene: 9. CDR3 region: CASSLGRGGPSSYNEQFF. DNA for the CDR3: TGTGCCAGCAGCTTAGGACGGGGGGGGCCAAGTTCCTACAATGAGCAGTTCTTC.

This sequence joins TRBV6-2 or TRBV6-3 and TRBJ1-6; D gene uncertain. Germline CDR1 MNHEY, CDR2 SVGEGT. Trimming took off 0 bases at V and 7 bases at J, with 7 bases between the two ends. The CDR3 covers 14 residues. The CDR3 spells CASSYSSGNSPLHF. CDR3 in DNA: TGTGCCAGCAGTTACTCTTCGGGGAATTCACCCCTCCACTTT.

The J gene is TRBJ2-1, the V gene TRBV3-1 (or the pseudogene TRBV3-2); 10 bases map to TRBD2. Losses at the gene ends were 11 bases for V and 9 bases for J; bases not matched to a gene: 10. Germline CDR1 LGHDT, CDR2 YNNKEL (reference sequence). CDR3 length: 13 residues. The CDR3: CASFSGGLGEQFF. In DNA, the CDR3 is TGTGCCTCATTTAGCGGGGGGCTAGGTGAGCAGTTCTTC.

The rearrangement uses TRBV15 and TRBJ2-7; 7 bases align to TRBD1. Germline assignment: CDR1 LNHNV and CDR2 YYDKDF (reference sequence). CDR3 length: 13 residues. Trimming at V came to 8 bases and at J to 1 base, leaving 5 bases not matched to a gene. The CDR3 here is CATSQGTSYEQYF. The CDR3 DNA reads as TGTGCCACCTCACAGGGGACGTCCTACGAGCAGTACTTC.

CDR3: CASGLAGVAQETQYF. The CDR3, as DNA: TGTGCCAGCGGTCTAGCGGGGGTCGCGCAAGAGACCCAGTACTTC. This chain uses TRBV11-1 with TRBJ2-5, with 10 bases matching TRBD2. CDR3 length: 15 amino acids. Unmatched junction bases numbered 8, after V lost 8 bases and J lost 2 bases. The V gene's germline CDR1 is SGHAT and CDR2 FQDESV (reference sequence).

This clone was recorded once. The chain joins TRBV29-1 to TRBJ1-4; perhaps TRBD1 as D (6 bases). The CDR3 consists of 18 residues. Germline loops: CDR1 SQVTM, CDR2 ANQGSEA. Trimming pared 6 bases from V and 4 bases from J, leaving 27 bases between. Here the CDR3 DNA reads TGCAGCGTACTTACAGGGACCCCGGACCTCCTCTATAATGAAAAACTGTTTTTT. It yields the protein CSVLTGTPDLLYNEKLFF.

The chain carries TRBV20-1 and TRBJ1-6; TRBD1 aligns across 7 bases. V lost 3 bases and J lost 5; bases outside the gene matches: 7. Per germline, CDR1 DFQATT and CDR2 SNEGSKA (reference sequence). The CDR3 extends over 15 amino acids. The chain's CDR3 is CSASRQGLNNSPLHF. Here the CDR3 DNA reads TGCAGTGCTAGTCGACAGGGCTTGAATAATTCACCCCTCCACTTT.

The chain carries TRBV4-3 and TRBJ2-1; 7 bases are shared with TRBD1. The CDR3 runs to 14 residues. V lost 4 bases and J lost 6; bases outside the gene matches: 6. From germline, CDR1 is LGHNA and CDR2 YSLEER. CDR3 sequence: CASSPGTASNEQFF. As DNA, the CDR3 is TGCGCCAGCAGCCCCGGGACAGCATCCAATGAGCAGTTCTTC.

V usage is TRBV5-6 and J usage is TRBJ1-6; the D gene is possibly TRBD1 (6 bases). V gave up 4 bases and J gave up 7 bases, with 15 bases separating them. The CDR3 is 15 residues long. The V gene's germline CDR1 is SGHDT and CDR2 YYEEEE. CDR3 sequence reads: CASSVFRGVNSPLHF. Here the CDR3 DNA reads TGTGCCAGCAGCGTATTCAGGGGAGTAAATTCACCCCTCCACTTT. Combining the CDR3 with reference TRBV5-6 and TRBJ1-6 gives the whole variable domain DAGVTQSPTHLIKTRGQQVTLRCSPKSGHDTVSWYQQALGQGPQFIFQYYEEEERQRGNFPDRFSGHQFPNYSSELNVNALLLGDSALYLCASSVFRGVNSPLHFGNGTRLTVT.

The chain couples TRBV27 to TRBJ1-2, with 9 bases matching TRBD1. The CDR3 contains 12 residues. The V gene's germline CDR1 is MNHEY and CDR2 SMNVEV (reference sequence). V lost 8 bases, J lost 7 bases, and 5 bases stayed unmatched. The CDR3 sequence: CASARTGVGYTF. The DNA of the CDR3 is TGTGCCAGCGCCCGGACAGGGGTTGGCTACACCTTC.